These T cell receptor beta chains were read from a single sample in a study of T cell responses to AZD1222 COVID-19 vaccine. TCRdb's table, derived via immunoSEQ multiplex PCR, lists solely in-frame clones and lacks some. The data show under 150,000 clones, 85% to 90% seen once. The sequencing used peripheral blood, collected on day 0 of MenACWY control vaccination. Receptors were obtained from an adult in good health. The CDR3 runs from the conserved cysteine through the conserved F or W. Fields, in order: J gene, V gene, D gene, clone size, CDR3 DNA, CDR3 protein. D genes are given only for firm matches. A clone size is listed for some rows: how often the clone was seen (once, few, many), or a class if it is expanded.

J: TRBJ1-4; V: TRBV30; D: .; size: few; DNA: TGTGCCTGGAGTGTGATTGCAACTAATGAAAAACTGTTTTTT; CDR3: CAWSVIATNEKLFF
J: TRBJ2-7; V: TRBV6-1; D: TRBD2; size: .; DNA: TGTGCCAGCAGTGAGGGGGGGGGTTTCTACGAGCAGTACTTC; CDR3: CASSEGGGFYEQYF
J: TRBJ2-1; V: TRBV6-5; D: .; size: .; DNA: TGTGCCAGCAGTTTCCTTGGGGGGATCGCCTACAATGAGCAGTTCTTC; CDR3: CASSFLGGIAYNEQFF
J: TRBJ2-1; V: TRBV5-4; D: .; size: .; DNA: TGTGCCAGCAGCTTGAGGGCGGCCCACAATGAGCAGTTCTTC; CDR3: CASSLRAAHNEQFF
J: TRBJ1-2; V: TRBV4-1; D: TRBD1; size: .; DNA: TGCGCCAGCAGCCAAGGTTCAGGGGGCGCCTATGGCTACACCTTC; CDR3: CASSQGSGGAYGYTF
J: TRBJ2-1; V: TRBV24-1; D: .; size: once; DNA: TGTGCCACCAGTGATTTGAGGTGGACAAACAATGAGCAGTTCTTC; CDR3: CATSDLRWTNNEQFF
J: TRBJ2-1; V: TRBV2; D: TRBD2; size: .; DNA: TGTGCCAGCAGTGTAGCGGGGGGCAACAATGAGCAGTTCTTC; CDR3: CASSVAGGNNEQFF
J: TRBJ2-2; V: TRBV30; D: .; size: .; DNA: TGTGCCTGGAGTGTACAGGCCAACACCGGGGAGCTGTTTTTT; CDR3: CAWSVQANTGELFF
J: TRBJ1-2; V: TRBV27; D: .; size: once; DNA: TGTGCCAGCAGTTTATTGGGGGGGCGCTTCGGGGGCTACACCTTC; CDR3: CASSLLGGRFGGYTF
J: TRBJ2-1; V: TRBV4-1; D: .; size: .; DNA: TGCGCCAGCAGCCAAGGTCAGGGTAGCTATGAGCAGTTCTTC; CDR3: CASSQGQGSYEQFF
J: TRBJ2-5; V: TRBV7-2; D: TRBD1; size: .; DNA: TGTGCCAGCAGCCCACCTACAGGGGAAGAGACCCAGTACTTC; CDR3: CASSPPTGEETQYF
J: TRBJ2-3; V: TRBV5-5; D: TRBD1; size: once; DNA: TGTGCCAGCAGCCTCCAGGGGGCGGGTCGTACAGATACGCAGTATTTT; CDR3: CASSLQGAGRTDTQYF
J: TRBJ1-5; V: TRBV7-9; D: .; size: .; DNA: TGTGCCAGCAGCTCTTACAGGGAAAGCAATCAGCCCCAGCATTTT; CDR3: CASSSYRESNQPQHF
J: TRBJ2-7; V: TRBV27; D: .; size: .; DNA: TGTGCCAGCAGTCCCGGGACTCCTTACGAGCAGTACTTC; CDR3: CASSPGTPYEQYF
J: TRBJ2-3; V: TRBV11-2; D: .; size: once; DNA: TGTGCCAGCAGCTTAGCAGTGGCCACGGGAGAAGATACGCAGTATTTT; CDR3: CASSLAVATGEDTQYF
J: TRBJ2-5; V: TRBV7-2; D: TRBD1; size: .; DNA: TGTGCCAGCAGCTTGACAGGGTTTCAAGAGACCCAGTACTTC; CDR3: CASSLTGFQETQYF
J: TRBJ2-1; V: TRBV7-2; D: TRBD2; size: .; DNA: TGTGCCAGCAGCATCGGGACTAGCGGGGAGCAGTTCTTC; CDR3: CASSIGTSGEQFF
J: TRBJ2-7; V: TRBV2; D: .; size: few; DNA: TGTGCCAGCTCGGTTTCGTCGGACAGTACCTACGAGCAGTACTTC; CDR3: CASSVSSDSTYEQYF
J: TRBJ2-7; V: TRBV7-2; D: .; size: .; DNA: TGTGCCAGCAGCGTACAAGCAAGATACGAGCAGTACTTC; CDR3: CASSVQARYEQYF
J: TRBJ2-7; V: TRBV14; D: TRBD1; size: .; DNA: TGTGCCAGCAGCCAAGGTGTCTCCGGACAGGGGCCCTTACGCTCCTACGAGCAGTACTTC; CDR3: CASSQGVSGQGPLRSYEQYF
J: TRBJ1-2; V: TRBV12-3/TRBV12-4; D: .; size: .; DNA: TGTGCCAGCAGTCTGGAGTCCTATGGCTACACCTTC; CDR3: CASSLESYGYTF
J: TRBJ2-5; V: TRBV11-3; D: TRBD1; size: .; DNA: TGTGCCAGCAGCTTAGATCGGGGACAGGTCCAAGAGACCCAGTACTTC; CDR3: CASSLDRGQVQETQYF
J: TRBJ2-3; V: TRBV6-5; D: .; size: .; DNA: TGTGCCCTAGTCCTAGGGGGCACAGATACGCAGTATTTT; CDR3: CALVLGGTDTQYF
J: TRBJ2-1; V: TRBV12-3/TRBV12-4; D: TRBD1; size: .; DNA: TGTGCCAGTGGACAGGGGAGGTACAATGAGCAGTTCTTC; CDR3: CASGQGRYNEQFF
J: TRBJ2-1; V: TRBV6-5; D: .; size: .; DNA: TGTGCCAGCAGTCGGGACTGGGGCAATGAGCAGTTCTTC; CDR3: CASSRDWGNEQFF
J: TRBJ2-2; V: TRBV6-5; D: TRBD1; size: .; DNA: TGTGCCGCAAGGGACAGGCCTAACACCGGGGAGCTGTTTTTT; CDR3: CAARDRPNTGELFF
J: TRBJ1-6; V: TRBV3-1/TRBV3-2; D: .; size: few; DNA: TGTGCCAGCAGCCAGGCGCTCGGGAGTACTAATTCACCCCTCCACTTT; CDR3: CASSQALGSTNSPLHF
J: TRBJ1-2; V: TRBV6-1; D: TRBD1; size: .; DNA: TGTGCCAGCAGTGATACCACAGGGGGCGGCGATGGCTACACCTTC; CDR3: CASSDTTGGGDGYTF
J: TRBJ1-1; V: TRBV12-3/TRBV12-4; D: .; size: once; DNA: TGTGCCAGCAGCCTCGGGGCCACTGAAGCTTTCTTT; CDR3: CASSLGATEAFF